This entry describes one TCR beta chain. Antigen unknown. This sample stems from a study of T cells in Graves' hyperthyroidism and ophthalmopathy. Overall study results and limits: Blood also contained most expanded thyroid clonotypes above 0.001.

Authors of the study amplified TCR beta CDR3 regions from RNA transcripts. In the first-round RT-PCR of the TCR CDR3, the HTBI primer set was used. One entry per CDR3 protein results from TCRdb running MiXCR on the multiplex PCR reads. The sample includes under 200,000 distinct CDR3 sequences, just under 9.5% of them seen just once. This CDR3 comprises 13 residues. V dropped 7 bases and J dropped 3 bases, with 11 bases sitting between them. It was uncontrolled infection, other autoimmune disease, pregnancy or lactation that excluded patients. This chain connects TRBV12-3 or TRBV12-4 to TRBJ2-3; D possibly uses TRBD1 or TRBD2 (5 bases each). The specimen was blood. This receptor was taken from a young woman with Graves' hyperthyroidism that later progressed to Graves' ophthalmopathy. CDR3 sequence (DNA): TGTGCCAGCACCTTGGGGGTTACAGATACGCAGTATTTT. Protein: CASTLGVTDTQYF.